The entry below gives a single T cell receptor beta chain sequence along with its context. What it recognizes is unknown. Treatment was busulfan-fludarabine conditioning, a marrow graft, and cyclophosphamide on days +3 and +4. The CDR3 is 16 amino acids. J lost 0 bases, V lost 2 bases, and 4 bases had no gene match. CDR1 and CDR2 (germline): SGHDN, FVKESK. This table comes from immunoSEQ multiplex PCR, and its TCRdb copy is limited to in-frame clones, with some not included. The sample contains tens of thousands of clones, approximately 78% of which appear only once. This sample was included in a study of T cells after posttransplantation cyclophosphamide. General study results and limits: Recipient CMV seropositivity and CMV reactivation strongly tracked TRB clonality. Later blood repertoires were often dominated by clones from the donor CD8+ memory compartment. Blood and skin or GI T cell repertoires showed limited TRB overlap.

The receptor's source is a female patient aged 40-49 years who received an allogeneic stem cell transplant from a related donor, was CMV-positive, and had no GVHD. The T cells may partly be graft donor cells. The chain has TRBV14 and TRBJ1-1; the match to TRBD1 covers 9 bases. This material consisted of CD4+ T cells sorted from blood, taken approximately 2,000 days after a stem cell transplant with posttransplant cyclophosphamide. The CDR3 DNA is TGTGCCAGCAGCCAATGGGGACAGGGAATGAACACTGAAGCTTTCTTT. Amino acid sequence: CASSQWGQGMNTEAFF.